The clone carrying this T cell receptor (beta chain) was seen a few times. The antigen is not known. This sample is part of a study of cytomegalovirus exposure and HLA in healthy donors. Notes on the study in general: A later analysis linked a missense DCLRE1C variant to TCR beta V- and J-gene trimming.

This CDR3 comprises 16 residues. Per germline, CDR1 SGDLS and CDR2 YYNGEE. V trimming: 3 bases; J trimming: 4 bases; junction bases outside the gene matches: 9. The PCR was carried out with 60 Vbeta primers and 13 Jbeta primers. The data were produced by immunoSEQ multiplex PCR, yet TCRdb's version contains in-frame clones alone and is incomplete. The sample shows about 190,000 clones, over 60% of them seen only once. The V call is TRBV9, the J call TRBJ2-5, with 10 bases matching TRBD1. This TCR derives from a young man in good health and CMV-seropositive. Sample: PBMCs. CDR3 sequence reads: CASSAPRDRGGETQYF. The DNA of the CDR3 is TGTGCCAGCAGCGCGCCCCGGGACAGGGGAGGAGAGACCCAGTACTTC.